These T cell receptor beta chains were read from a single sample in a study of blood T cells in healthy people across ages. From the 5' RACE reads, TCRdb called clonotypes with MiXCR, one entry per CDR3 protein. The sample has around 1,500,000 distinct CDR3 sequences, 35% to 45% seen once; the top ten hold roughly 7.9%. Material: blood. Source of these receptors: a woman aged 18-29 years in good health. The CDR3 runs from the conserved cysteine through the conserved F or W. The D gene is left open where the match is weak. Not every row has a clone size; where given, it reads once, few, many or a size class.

TGTGCCATCACCGGGGACGGCCTCTCTGGCTACACCTTC | CAITGDGLSGYTF | TRBV10-3 | 13 | - | TRBJ1-2 | many
TGTGCCAGCAGTTTGGGGACAGGGGTCCGTTACGAGCAGTACTTC | CASSLGTGVRYEQYF | TRBV12-3/TRBV12-4 | 15 | TRBD1 | TRBJ2-7 | few
TGTGCCAGCAGGACAGGAAGGAGCACTGAAGCTTTCTTT | CASRTGRSTEAFF | TRBV6-1 | 13 | - | TRBJ1-1 | few
TGTGCCAGCACCAAGAGGGGCGGCTACGAGCAGTACTTC | CASTKRGGYEQYF | TRBV27 | 13 | - | TRBJ2-7 | -
TGTGCCAGCGAAACTGGGTTTGCCGGGGAGCTGTTTTTT | CASETGFAGELFF | TRBV25-1 | 13 | - | TRBJ2-2 | -
TGTGCCAGCTCACCTCGAGACATCCTCGGGGCAGGTACGCAGTATTTT | CASSPRDILGAGTQYF | TRBV18 | 16 | - | TRBJ2-3 | -
TGTGCCAGCAGCCCATGGGACTCGGGGGATACGCAGTATTTT | CASSPWDSGDTQYF | TRBV7-9 | 14 | - | TRBJ2-3 | few
TGTGCCAGCAGTCCACGGACAGGTCAGGAAGAAAAACTGTTTTTT | CASSPRTGQEEKLFF | TRBV12-3/TRBV12-4 | 15 | TRBD1 | TRBJ1-4 | -
TGCGCCAGCAGCCGATCCGACGGTAGCAATCAGCCCCAGCATTTT | CASSRSDGSNQPQHF | TRBV4-1 | 15 | - | TRBJ1-5 | few
TGCAGTGCTAGAGAATCCGGTAAAGAGACCCAGTACTTC | CSARESGKETQYF | TRBV20-1 | 13 | - | TRBJ2-5 | -
TGTGCCAGCAGTGAAGCGTACCTCCCCATCGGGCAGTATTTT | CASSEAYLPIGQYF | TRBV6-1 | 14 | - | TRBJ2-3 | -
TGTGCCAGCAGTGCCCTAGCCAAAAACATTCAGTACTTC | CASSALAKNIQYF | TRBV6-1 | 13 | - | TRBJ2-4 | few
TGCAGTGCGGGGACAGGGAAAATTTCAGATACGCAGTATTTT | CSAGTGKISDTQYF | TRBV20-1 | 14 | TRBD1 | TRBJ2-3 | -
TGCAGCGTTGGTCGGTTAGGGCTGCCCTACAATGAGCAGTTCTTC | CSVGRLGLPYNEQFF | TRBV29-1 | 15 | - | TRBJ2-1 | -
TGTGCCAGCAGCCCCGCGAGGGGGGACGTAGCCGGGGAGCTGTTTTTT | CASSPARGDVAGELFF | TRBV9 | 16 | - | TRBJ2-2 | -
TGTGCCAGCAGTGAGGAAGTTAGGGGACAGCCCCAGCATTTT | CASSEEVRGQPQHF | TRBV6-1 | 14 | - | TRBJ1-5 | -
TGTGCCAGCAGTTACGTAGACACCGGGGAGCTGTTTTTT | CASSYVDTGELFF | TRBV6-5 | 13 | - | TRBJ2-2 | few
TGCAGTGCTCGTTGGCTAGCGGGAGCTCTGGACGAGCAGTACTTC | CSARWLAGALDEQYF | TRBV20-1 | 15 | TRBD2 | TRBJ2-7 | few
TGCAGTGTTCTACCTGGAGCGGGGGTAACAGATACGCAGTATTTT | CSVLPGAGVTDTQYF | TRBV20-1 | 15 | TRBD2 | TRBJ2-3 | many
TGTGCCAGCGCGGCCCTTAGTTCTACTGGGGCCAACGTCCTGACTTTC | CASAALSSTGANVLTF | TRBV12-3/TRBV12-4 | 16 | - | TRBJ2-6 | few
TGTGCCAGCAGTTCGTACGGGGGGAGCAGTGAAGCTTTCTTT | CASSSYGGSSEAFF | TRBV27 | 14 | - | TRBJ1-1 | -
TGCAGTGCTAGGGGACCGTCTAATGAAAAACTGTTTTTT | CSARGPSNEKLFF | TRBV20-1 | 13 | - | TRBJ1-4 | few
TGTGCCATCAGCAGGCGGACCACCTACAATGAGCAGTTCTTC | CAISRRTTYNEQFF | TRBV10-3 | 14 | - | TRBJ2-1 | -
TGTGCCAGCAGCTACCCACTAGATACGCAGTATTTT | CASSYPLDTQYF | TRBV7-8 | 12 | - | TRBJ2-3 | few
TGTGCCAGCAGCGTAGGCTGGACCCGCACAGATACGCAGTATTTT | CASSVGWTRTDTQYF | TRBV9 | 15 | - | TRBJ2-3 | few
TGTGCCAGCAGGGGGCTAGCCTCGGATACGCAGTATTTT | CASRGLASDTQYF | TRBV6-2/TRBV6-3 | 13 | - | TRBJ2-3 | few
TGTGCCAGCAGTGTTGGACTGACGATCTATGGCTACACCTTC | CASSVGLTIYGYTF | TRBV6-2/TRBV6-3 | 14 | - | TRBJ1-2 | -
TGTGCCATCGCCAACTCTGGATCTAGCGGGGGAATCTCCTACAATGAGCAGTTCTTC | CAIANSGSSGGISYNEQFF | TRBV10-3 | 19 | TRBD2 | TRBJ2-1 | -
TGCAGTGCTCCCGCCGGGACAGTGGGTGAAAAACTGTTTTTT | CSAPAGTVGEKLFF | TRBV20-1 | 14 | TRBD1 | TRBJ1-4 | few
TGTGCCAGCAGTGAACGGGCCCCATTGGGAAAAACTGAAGCTTTCTTT | CASSERAPLGKTEAFF | TRBV25-1 | 16 | - | TRBJ1-1 | -
TGTGCCAGCAGCCCGACCCTGGGGCGGGGAACCAACGTCCTGACTTTC | CASSPTLGRGTNVLTF | TRBV12-3/TRBV12-4 | 16 | - | TRBJ2-6 | -
TGTGCCAGCAGCGTAGGGGCTAGCGGGACGATCCCCTACGAGCAGTACTTC | CASSVGASGTIPYEQYF | TRBV9 | 17 | TRBD2 | TRBJ2-7 | -
TGTGCCAGCAGTGGATCTAGCGGTTCCTACGAGCAGTACTTC | CASSGSSGSYEQYF | TRBV2 | 14 | TRBD2 | TRBJ2-7 | -